The 7 T cell receptor beta chains listed next were all sequenced from one sample in a study of vaccination effects on CD4 cells after COVID-19. These receptors have no identified antigens. Assay: immunoSEQ multiplex PCR; the TCRdb copy retains only in-frame clones and omits some. The repertoire holds 63,000 or so clones, with around 70% as singletons. The ViraFEST assay expanded antigen-specific CD4+ T cells with viral peptide pools before sequencing. Researchers isolated CD4+ T cells once approximately 10 days of culture had elapsed. The person's infection with SARS-CoV-2, confirmed by PCR, took place between March and December 2020. This sample comprised CD4+ T cells from PBMCs cultured with HIV peptides, obtained before COVID-19 vaccination. Subset of the sample: HIV-1 Nef peptide pool negative control/reference culture. The receptors were sampled from a human donor who had a prior SARS-CoV-2 infection.

The CDR3 spells CASRQYRGSYEQFF. CDR3 nucleotide sequence: TGTGCCAGTAGGCAATACAGGGGTTCCTATGAGCAGTTCTTC. This chain uses TRBV19 with TRBJ2-1, with 7 bases matching TRBD1. CDR1 and CDR2 (germline): LNHDA, SQIVND (reference sequence). J lost 8 bases, V lost 6 bases, and 10 bases had no gene match. The CDR3 extends over 14 amino acids.

The gene calls are TRBV4-1 and TRBJ2-2; 8 nucleotides agree with TRBD2. The germline V gene has CDR1 MGHRA and CDR2 YSYEKL. The CDR3 length is 17 residues. Trimming cost V 6 bases and J 0 bases; bases outside gene matches: 9. CDR3 sequence: CASRRTSRSANTGELFF. As DNA, the CDR3 is TGCGCCAGCAGGAGGACTAGCAGGAGCGCGAACACCGGGGAGCTGTTTTTT.

The V call is TRBV2, the J call TRBJ1-1; D is ambiguous. The CDR3 has 12 amino acids. Trimming stripped 1 base from V and 11 bases from J, with 11 bases between. CDR1 SNHLY and CDR2 FYNNEI come from the germline V gene. The CDR3 sequence: CASSEGPIWAFF. CDR3 coding DNA: TGTGCCAGCAGTGAAGGGCCCATTTGGGCTTTCTTT.

This clone was counted between two and nine times. The rearrangement uses TRBV5-4 and TRBJ1-2; D possibly corresponds to TRBD1 (5 bases). This CDR3 spans 14 amino acids. The ends were cut back, 1 base at V and 0 bases at J, with 7 bases in the middle. Germline assignment: CDR1 SGHNT and CDR2 YYREEE (reference sequence). The CDR3 sequence: CASSLRGSNYGYTF. The CDR3 DNA is TGTGCCAGCAGCTTGCGGGGGTCTAACTATGGCTACACCTTC.

CDR3 DNA: TGTGCCAGCAGCCCCTTAGCGGGTACGCAGTATTTT. It specifies CASSPLAGTQYF. The chain employs TRBV3-1 (or the pseudogene TRBV3-2) and TRBJ2-3; 7 bases match TRBD2. The length of the CDR3 is 12 residues. J lost 8 bases, V lost 4 bases, and 3 bases had no gene match. The V gene's germline CDR1 is LGHDT and CDR2 YNNKEL (reference sequence).

A few counts support this clone. V usage is TRBV5-1 and J usage is TRBJ2-7, with 10 bases that match TRBD2. The length of the CDR3 is 15 residues. Germline V gives CDR1 SGHRS, CDR2 YFSETQ. V was clipped by 2 bases and J by 3 bases; unmatched bases: 5. CDR3 protein: CASSFLGLAYYEQYF. CDR3 in DNA: TGCGCCAGCAGCTTTTTGGGACTAGCGTACTACGAGCAGTACTTC.

The genes are TRBV12-3 or TRBV12-4 and TRBJ1-2; D is unresolved. V was pared by 1 base and J by 3 bases, with 6 bases between. The CDR3 consists of 13 residues. The CDR3 here is CASSLVGDYGYTF. In DNA, the CDR3 is TGTGCCAGCAGTTTAGTTGGCGACTATGGCTACACCTTC.